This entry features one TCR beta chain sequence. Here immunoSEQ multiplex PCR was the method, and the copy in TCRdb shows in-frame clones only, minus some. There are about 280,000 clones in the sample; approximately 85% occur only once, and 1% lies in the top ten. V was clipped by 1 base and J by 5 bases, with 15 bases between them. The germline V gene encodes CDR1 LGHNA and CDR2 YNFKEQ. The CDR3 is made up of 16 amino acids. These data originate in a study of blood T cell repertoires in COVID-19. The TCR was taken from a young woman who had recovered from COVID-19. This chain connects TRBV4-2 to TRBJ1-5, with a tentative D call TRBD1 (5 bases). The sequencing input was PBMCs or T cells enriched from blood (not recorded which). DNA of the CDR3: TGTGCCAGCAGCCAAGTCGCACCGAGCAGGGATCAGCCCCAGCATTTT. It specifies CASSQVAPSRDQPQHF.